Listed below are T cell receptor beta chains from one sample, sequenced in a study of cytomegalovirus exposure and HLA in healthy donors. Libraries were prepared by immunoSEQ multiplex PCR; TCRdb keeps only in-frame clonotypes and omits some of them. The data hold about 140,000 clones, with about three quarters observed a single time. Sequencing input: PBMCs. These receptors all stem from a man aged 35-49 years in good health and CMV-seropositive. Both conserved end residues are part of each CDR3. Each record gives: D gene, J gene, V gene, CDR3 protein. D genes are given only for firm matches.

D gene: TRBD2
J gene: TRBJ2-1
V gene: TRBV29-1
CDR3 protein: CSVESEGGLGRGQFF

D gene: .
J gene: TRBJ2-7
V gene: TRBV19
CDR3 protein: CASSIRAVLTGNYYEQYF

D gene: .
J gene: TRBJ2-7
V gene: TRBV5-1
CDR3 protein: CASSLELEAYEQYF

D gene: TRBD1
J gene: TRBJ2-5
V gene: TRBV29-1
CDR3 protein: CSERTGKETQYF

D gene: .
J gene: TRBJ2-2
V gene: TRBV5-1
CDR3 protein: CASSFAGNTQRELFF

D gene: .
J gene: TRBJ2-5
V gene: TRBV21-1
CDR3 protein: CASSITGKLIETQYF

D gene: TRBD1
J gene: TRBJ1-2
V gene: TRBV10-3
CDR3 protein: CAISEPEGGTELNYGYTF

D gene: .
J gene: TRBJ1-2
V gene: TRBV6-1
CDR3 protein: CASSEVRDTYGYTF

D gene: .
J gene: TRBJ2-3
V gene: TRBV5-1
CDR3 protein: CASGRGAEHTQYF

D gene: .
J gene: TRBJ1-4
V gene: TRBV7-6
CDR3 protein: CASSATAVNEKLFF

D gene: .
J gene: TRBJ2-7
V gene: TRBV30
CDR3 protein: CAWSGGEDRPSDEQYF

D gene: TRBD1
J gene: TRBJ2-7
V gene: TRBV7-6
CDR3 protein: CASSSQGSYEQYF

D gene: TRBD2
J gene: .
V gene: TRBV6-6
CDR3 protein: CASSSVAGGPYEQYF

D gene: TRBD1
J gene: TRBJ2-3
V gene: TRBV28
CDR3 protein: CASNHEGGADTQYF

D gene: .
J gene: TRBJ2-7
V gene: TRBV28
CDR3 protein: CASSRYGRVPSSYEQYF

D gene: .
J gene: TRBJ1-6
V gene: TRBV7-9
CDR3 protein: CASSYSGDHAFNSPLHF

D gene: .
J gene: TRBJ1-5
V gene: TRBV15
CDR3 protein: CATSRDRGQPQHF

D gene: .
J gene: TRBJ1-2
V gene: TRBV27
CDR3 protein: CASSLSSPGGNGYTF

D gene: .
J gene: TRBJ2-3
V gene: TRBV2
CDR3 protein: CAGIWGGPGDTQYF

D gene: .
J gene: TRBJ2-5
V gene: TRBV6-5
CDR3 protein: CASSYSLGDPLETQYF

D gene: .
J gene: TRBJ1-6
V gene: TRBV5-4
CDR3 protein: CASSLGPTGYNSPLHF

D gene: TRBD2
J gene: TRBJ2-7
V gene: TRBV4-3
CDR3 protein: CASSPGGTPGSYEQYF